Here is one TCR beta chain with its context. As yet, its antigen is unknown. These data come from a study of CD8 T cells in Susac syndrome. Study-wide findings and caveats: In its TCR sequencing and HLA analysis, the study acknowledged that the number of individuals was relatively small.

TCR beta sequences were obtained from blood CD8+ and CD4+ T cells. RNA totalling roughly 0.5 to 1 ug underwent reverse transcription with random hexamers. It was immunoSEQ multiplex PCR that amplified TCR beta CDR3 across 54 Vbeta and 13 Jbeta. TCRdb called the immunoSEQ multiplex PCR reads again in MiXCR, with one record for every CDR3 protein. The sample has some 150,000 distinct CDR3 sequences; about 95% are singletons. The specimen was CD8+ T cells from PBMCs. The receptor's source is a human donor with multiple sclerosis.

CDR3 region: CASSQETGRNYGYTF. The CDR3, as DNA: TGCGCCAGCAGCCAAGAGACAGGGAGAAACTATGGCTACACCTTC. The genes are TRBV4-1 and TRBJ1-2, with 7 positions matching TRBD1. Trimming took 0 bases from V and 2 from J; bases not matched to a gene: 3. This CDR3 region has 15 residues. The germline V gene has CDR1 MGHRA and CDR2 YSYEKL.